This T cell receptor (beta chain) was obtained from a study of post-analysis software for immune sequencing data. Overall study: Patients had relapsing-remitting, secondary progressive or progressive-relapsing multiple sclerosis; some lacked subtype. Broader study findings: Analysis by F measure revealed that same-batch samples clustered strongly together. Significantly decreased normalized Chao1 diversity was recorded for multiple sclerosis patients relative to controls.

This clonotype was observed a handful of times. The target antigen is unknown. Unique-molecular-identifier-tagged TCR beta cDNA libraries were used. When roughly 0.9 to 10 million T cells were used, they gave around 500,000 cDNA molecules. A single record per CDR3 protein comes from TCRdb applying MiXCR to the PCR reads. The sample has hundreds of thousands of distinct CDR3 sequences; roughly 50% are singletons. The sample consisted of blood. The TCR originated in a girl aged 10 to 17 with multiple sclerosis.

The chain's CDR3 is CASSFGTGRTQYF. The CDR3 DNA reads TGTGCCAGCAGTTTTGGGACAGGGCGGACCCAGTACTTC. V and J are TRBV12-3 or TRBV12-4 and TRBJ2-5; 9 bases map to TRBD1. Trimming at V came to 3 bases and at J to 7 bases, leaving 3 bases not matched to a gene. CDR3 size: 13 residues.